A selection of T cell receptor beta chains follows, all from one sample in a study of identical twins. TCRdb reprocessed the 5' RACE reads via MiXCR and lists one record per CDR3 protein. The sample carries 500,000 to 650,000 distinct CDR3 sequences, 7.1% recorded once. The sample also formed part of further work on yellow fever vaccine responses in identical twins.

The specimen sequenced was PBMCs. These receptors were collected from a woman aged 18 to 35 in good health. Each CDR3 is given with its conserved first and last residue. The D gene is left open where the match is weak. Some rows mark clone size as missing; the rest say once, few, many or name a class of expanded clone.

v_gene	abundance	j_gene	d_gene	CDR3nt	CDR3aa
TRBV27	many	TRBJ2-3	NA	TGTGCCAGCAGACAGGGTTTTGGCACAGATACGCAGTATTTT	CASRQGFGTDTQYF
TRBV7-3	many	TRBJ2-3	TRBD2	TGTGCCAGCAGCTTTGAAGGGAGGGCAGGAGATACGCAGTATTTT	CASSFEGRAGDTQYF
TRBV5-1	many	TRBJ2-1	NA	TGCGCCAGCAGCTTGATATTGGGTACCCTTGAGCAGTTCTTC	CASSLILGTLEQFF
TRBV10-2	NA	TRBJ2-4	TRBD2	TGCGCCAGCAGTGAGTCAGGTGGACTAGCGGTTAAAGCCAAAAACATTCAGTACTTC	CASSESGGLAVKAKNIQYF
TRBV4-2	many	TRBJ2-2	TRBD2	TGTGCCAGCAGCCAGGAGACTAGCGGGCGGAACACCGGGGAGCTGTTTTTT	CASSQETSGRNTGELFF
TRBV5-1	few	TRBJ2-1	NA	TGCGCCAGCAGCAGAGACAGACAGGCCGAGCAGTTCTTC	CASSRDRQAEQFF
TRBV2	NA	TRBJ2-2	NA	TGTGCCAGCTTACATGGCCGTAACGCCGGGGAGCTGTTTTTT	CASLHGRNAGELFF
TRBV12-3/TRBV12-4	many	TRBJ1-3	TRBD1	TGTGCCAGCAGTTTCGGGACAGGGGGAAACACCATATATTTT	CASSFGTGGNTIYF
TRBV4-2	few	TRBJ1-2	TRBD1	TGTGCCAGCAGCCAAGGAGGGGTGACAGGGCGGGTCACCTTC	CASSQGGVTGRVTF
TRBV27	NA	TRBJ1-4	NA	TGTGCCAGCAGCTCCGGACAGCCTCCAACTAATGAAAAACTGTTTTTT	CASSSGQPPTNEKLFF
TRBV20-1	few	TRBJ2-5	TRBD2	TGCAGTGCTAGAGATGGAGAACTAGCGGGGGGGACCCAGTACTTC	CSARDGELAGGTQYF
TRBV9	many	TRBJ1-6	TRBD1	TGTGCCAGCGGGGGACAGGCGAGCTCCTATAATTCACCCCTCCACTTT	CASGGQASSYNSPLHF
TRBV12-3/TRBV12-4	few	TRBJ1-5	NA	TGTGCCAGCAGTTTAGCGGGCGGATATAGCAATCAGCCCCAGCATTTT	CASSLAGGYSNQPQHF
TRBV6-1	many	TRBJ1-2	TRBD1	TGTGCCAGCAGTGCGGGACAGGGGAGAGGGTATGGCTACACCTTC	CASSAGQGRGYGYTF
TRBV5-5	few	TRBJ2-5	NA	TGTGCCAGCAGCAAGGACCCGGGCCGGGAGACCCAGTACTTC	CASSKDPGRETQYF
TRBV12-3/TRBV12-4	few	TRBJ2-7	TRBD1	TGTGCCAGCAGTACCGGACAGGTGGCTACCTACGAGCAGTACTTC	CASSTGQVATYEQYF
TRBV20-1	NA	TRBJ2-1	TRBD2	TGCAGTGCTAGCCACTTTAGCGGGGGGCGATACAATGAGCAGTTCTTC	CSASHFSGGRYNEQFF
TRBV7-7	many	TRBJ2-2	TRBD2	TGTGCCAGCAGCCCGGGACTAGCGTCTGGGGAGCTGTTTTTT	CASSPGLASGELFF
TRBV5-1	NA	TRBJ2-1	TRBD2	TGCGCCAGCAGCACCACCGGGACTAGCGGGAACATCAATGAGCAGTTCTTC	CASSTTGTSGNINEQFF
TRBV5-1	few	TRBJ2-3	TRBD1	TGCGCCAGCAGTTGGGGATGGGACAGGGTAACAGATACGCAGTATTTT	CASSWGWDRVTDTQYF
TRBV7-6	NA	TRBJ1-4	NA	TGTGCCAGCAGCTTAGCGCTGGCGAACTCGGGTGAAAAACTGTTTTTT	CASSLALANSGEKLFF
TRBV19	NA	TRBJ2-1	NA	TGTGCCAGTAGAACACAGGGTTTCGGGCAGTTCTTC	CASRTQGFGQFF
TRBV6-5	few	TRBJ1-1	NA	TGTGCCACCGGGACACCCCGAGTAACTGAAGCTTTCTTT	CATGTPRVTEAFF
TRBV20-1	few	TRBJ2-2	NA	TGCAGTGCTAGAGTCGGCGGAGCGTGGGGCACCGGGGAGCTGTTTTTT	CSARVGGAWGTGELFF
TRBV20-1	few	TRBJ1-2	NA	TGCAGTGCTTCCCTTCCGACTACCTTC	CSASLPTTF
TRBV29-1	few	TRBJ1-1	NA	TGCAGCGTGCTCCCGACAGGTACCGAGAACACTGAAGCTTTCTTT	CSVLPTGTENTEAFF
TRBV20-1	few	TRBJ2-7	TRBD1	TGCAGTGCTAGGTATGGACAGGGGGTAACCTACGAGCAGTACTTC	CSARYGQGVTYEQYF
TRBV3-1	few	TRBJ2-2	TRBD1	TGTGCCACCGGACAGGCGAACACCGGGGAGCTGTTTTTT	CATGQANTGELFF
TRBV6-1	few	TRBJ2-2	NA	TGTGCCAGCACCCAACGGACGAACACCGGGGAGCTGTTTTTT	CASTQRTNTGELFF
TRBV12-3/TRBV12-4	many	TRBJ1-2	TRBD1	TGTGCCAGCAGTAAAGACAGGGCGGGCTATGGCTACACCTTC	CASSKDRAGYGYTF
TRBV20-1	few	TRBJ2-3	NA	TGCAGTGCTAGAGCGGGGACGGATATCACAGATACGCAGTATTTT	CSARAGTDITDTQYF
TRBV21-1	few	TRBJ1-1	NA	TGTGCCAGCAGCACGGGACTGCTGGAAGCTTTCTTT	CASSTGLLEAFF
TRBV7-9	many	TRBJ2-7	TRBD2	TGTGCCAGCAGCCCCCGGGGTCTAGCGGGAGGCGAGCAGTACTTC	CASSPRGLAGGEQYF
TRBV20-1	few	TRBJ2-5	TRBD2	TGCAGTGCTTATTCCGTAGCGGGGGGGACGGAGACCCAGTACTTC	CSAYSVAGGTETQYF
TRBV11-3	NA	TRBJ2-4	TRBD1	TGTGCCAGCAGCTTAGGACAGGGGATATTCAACATTCAGTACTTC	CASSLGQGIFNIQYF
TRBV9	NA	TRBJ2-1	TRBD2	TGTGCCAGCAGCCCCGGGACTAGTTTATGGCGGTTCTTC	CASSPGTSLWRFF
TRBV29-1	NA	TRBJ1-1	TRBD1	TGCAGCACAAGGACAGGGGGCTACACTGAAGCTTTCTTT	CSTRTGGYTEAFF
TRBV10-3	NA	TRBJ1-1	NA	TGTGCCACTCGGACTGCCAACATGAACACTGAAGCTTTCTTT	CATRTANMNTEAFF
TRBV3-1	NA	TRBJ2-3	NA	TGTGCCAGCAGCCAAGATGTACAGGAAGATACGCAGTATTTT	CASSQDVQEDTQYF
TRBV14	many	TRBJ2-5	NA	TGTGCCAGCAGCCCGTTGTTTGGGGACACACAAGAGACCCAGTACTTC	CASSPLFGDTQETQYF
TRBV20-1	NA	TRBJ2-3	NA	TGCAGTGCTAGAGAAATGAAGTCTAGCACAGATACGCAGTATTTT	CSAREMKSSTDTQYF
TRBV9	NA	TRBJ2-7	TRBD2	TGTGCCAGCAGCGTCGGACTAGGCTACGAGCAGTACTTC	CASSVGLGYEQYF
TRBV7-2	NA	TRBJ2-5	NA	TGTGCCAGCAGCTTAGTGGCGGGCGGAGGGATCCAGTACTTC	CASSLVAGGGIQYF
TRBV20-1	few	TRBJ2-5	TRBD2	TGCAGTGCTTCAGGGACTAGCGGGGGGGCCAGAGAGACCCAGTACTTC	CSASGTSGGARETQYF
TRBV28	many	TRBJ2-1	TRBD2	TGTGCCAGCAGTTTATCGAGTAGCGGGAACAATGAGCAGTTCTTC	CASSLSSSGNNEQFF
TRBV5-1	NA	TRBJ1-4	NA	TGCGCCAGCAGCTTGGCCATGGGGGTTAATGAAAAACTGTTTTTT	CASSLAMGVNEKLFF
TRBV12-3/TRBV12-4	many	TRBJ1-1	NA	TGTGCCAGCAGTTGGTACACTGAAGCTTTCTTT	CASSWYTEAFF
TRBV29-1	few	TRBJ1-5	TRBD1	TGCAGCGTTGTGTGGACAGGGAATCAGCCCCAGCATTTT	CSVVWTGNQPQHF
TRBV5-1	few	TRBJ1-4	NA	TGCGCCAGCAGCGAAGAACAGGGCCTTGAAAAACTGTTTTTT	CASSEEQGLEKLFF
TRBV19	few	TRBJ1-1	NA	TGTGCCAGTAGTATACAGGGAATTGGCACTGAAGCTTTCTTT	CASSIQGIGTEAFF
TRBV3-1	few	TRBJ2-1	TRBD1	TGTGCCAGCAGCCAGGGACAAACCGGGACAGGAGACAATGAGCAGTTCTTC	CASSQGQTGTGDNEQFF